This TCR beta chain emerged from a study of cytomegalovirus exposure and HLA in healthy donors (dated by TCRdb to 2016 to 2017). About the study as a whole: An earlier analysis of under 600 of the donors reported approximately 270 Gb of sequence data and approximately 110 million unique TCR beta sequences from about 179 million T cells. An early release covering around 630 HLA-typed donors comprised about 300 gigabases of sequencing data and tens of millions of unique TCR sequences. Of the 350 to 450 genotyped donors, 80% to 90% were placed in the genetic ancestry cluster associated with self-reported Caucasian donors. The study aimed to test whether cataloging public T cell receptors could reveal signatures of past pathogen exposure. The T cell repertoires of around 730 subjects were profiled by immunosequencing and related to cytomegalovirus serostatus. A separate validation cohort of roughly 130 different subjects was used in addition to the roughly 640-subject first cohort. High-throughput TCR immunosequencing, statistical association of individual TCRs with disease status, and machine learning were combined to predict cytomegalovirus infection status. A later analysis re-examined previously published TCR beta repertoires from just over 650 donors and added high-resolution HLA genotyping to investigate patterns of TCR occurrence. Rather than using new phenotypic data, the later analysis identified candidate immune exposures from TCR beta sequences and from how often those sequences occurred across donors. To decide whether each TCR beta V gene segment behaved as functional or pseudogenic, an earlier analysis of 587 of the donors relied on high-throughput TCR beta sequencing. Alongside the repertoire data, information on donor age, sex, ethnicity and CMV serostatus was compiled. A later genetic analysis took genome-wide SNP genotypes for about 55% of the 666 donors and used that subset as a discovery cohort. All discovery cohort repertoires had been generated on a single sequencing platform. HLA typing covered class I and class II loci at four-digit resolution. The number of donors typed differed by locus, with roughly 629-640 for A, B, C, DRB1 and DQB1, 522 for DQA1, under 610 for DPA1, and around 460 for DPB1. Because of strong linkage in the cohort, roughly five DR-DQ haplotypes were treated as single units for association and clustering. Across approximately 420 genotyped donors of the cohort, an average of approximately 220,000 unique TCR beta nucleotide sequences per donor were sequenced, and 15% to 20% of those sequences were non-productive. Study-wide findings and limitations: When HLA alleles, especially DR and DQ, strongly co-occurred, attributing TCR associations to individual alleles was difficult. Because counts were too low, 15 or so rarely observed V segments, including chromosome 9 orphons, were excluded from the earlier analysis of under 650 of the donors. A later analysis associated about 16,000 TCR beta sequences with specific HLA alleles at a false discovery rate of 0.05. In a later analysis, TCR association rates were found to vary across HLA loci, with the most associated TCRs seen for DRB1 alleles and the fewest for HLA-C alleles. Some IMGT-functional V segments, including TRBV6-2 and TRBV6-3, could not be distinguished by the 87-base-pair reads and were therefore excluded. The cohort was sequenced for TCR beta chains only, and without alpha or paired-chain data the features that could be detected were limited. In a later analysis, most CMV-associated TCR beta chains were found to appear HLA-restricted, with HLA associations seemingly driven largely by CMV exposure. Sequencing depth was assumed to be roughly uniform across donors in the presence/absence analyses, though that assumption may not hold. Most TCR sequences were observed very rarely across donors, whereas some public TCRs were present in many individuals. A further reported finding was that TCR beta sequences accurately predicted the HLA-A and HLA-B alleles for most subjects in the first cohort. Compared with equally common non-associated chains, HLA-associated TCR beta chains in a later analysis were more clonally expanded and had lower generation probabilities. A total of fewer than 200 TCR beta chains were listed by the study as associated with cytomegalovirus. In both the original and validation cohorts, the classifier was reported to diagnose cytomegalovirus status with high specificity and sensitivity. An earlier analysis of 587 of the donors showed that most TCR beta V segments appeared in productive rearrangements either about 87% or about 30% of the time, which broadly matched IMGT annotations. In a later genetic analysis, a missense DCLRE1C variant was associated with V-gene and J-gene trimming of TCR beta chains, and the association was replicated in an independent cohort. In vitro tests confirmed that three of the cytomegalovirus-associated TCR beta chains recognize cytomegalovirus antigens. According to the authors, the approach could potentially be generalized to other disease states and immunological phenotypes. A cluster of highly shared sequence variants was judged likely to represent a technical artifact of the sequencing pipeline. Because some donors lacked HLA typing at each locus, the association tests relied only on the typed subset. Linkage disequilibrium might explain the correlated functional status among segregating V segments, but an unknown experimental factor could not be excluded. Immune exposure information for the cohort was limited to CMV serostatus. According to a later genetic analysis, donors in an Asian-associated ancestry cluster had fewer N-insertions in productive TCRs than the approximately 630-donor mean. Several of the top co-occurrence clusters appeared to be linked to parvovirus B19, influenza, CMV and Epstein-Barr virus, according to a later analysis.

This clone was recorded a few times. This clone's antigen is unknown. Per-base quality was not reported, and no clone a single base away is much larger than it. The library was produced with the immunoSEQ multiplex PCR assay. A mixture of 60 forward primers for TCR Vbeta segments and 13 reverse primers for TCR Jbeta segments was used in the multiplex PCR. The CDR3 region of rearranged TCR beta genes was amplified from genomic DNA with a multiplex PCR assay. The amplified TCR beta libraries were sequenced on the Illumina HiSeq System as 87-base-pair reads. The published analysis was carried out like this. A later analysis tallied roughly 80 million unique TCR beta chains across the 650 to 750 repertoires, and 10 million to 11 million of those chains were shared by two or more donors. Raw reads were error-corrected and collapsed into unique sequences with a nearest-neighbor algorithm that merged closely related sequences to remove PCR and sequencing errors. V, D and J gene segments were assigned by aligning CDR3 sequences to IMGT reference sequences. For a sequence to be retained, a match of at least six nucleotides was required to both a V gene segment and a J gene segment. Rearrangements were classified as productive when the CDR3 lacked stop codons and remained in frame with V and J, and all other rearrangements were classified as non-productive. Following IMGT convention, CDR3 was defined as the stretch from the second conserved V-encoded cysteine to the conserved J-encoded phenylalanine. Sequences without an unambiguous match to a single V gene segment were excluded from the earlier analysis of about 600 of the donors. An earlier analysis of several hundred of the donors called V segments functional above 56.7% productive rearrangements and segregating when the between-donor standard deviation exceeded 5%. A statistical classification framework was built to diagnose cytomegalovirus status from the catalog of TCR beta chain sequences. V and J gene assignment, in a later analysis, came from comparing TCR nucleotide sequences with IMGT/GENE-DB human TR gene sequences. A later analysis assigned CDR3 sequences and most-parsimonious VDJ recombination scenarios with the TCRdist pipeline. A later analysis defined each TCR beta chain by its CDR3 amino acid sequence plus V-gene family, and excluded reads lacking a unique V-gene family. In a later analysis, fewer than 650 highly shared, low-generation-probability nucleotide sequences were removed to address suspected cross-contamination and a sequencing artifact. For each public chain, a later analysis derived a clonal expansion index from normalized ranks of inferred template counts within each repertoire. A later analysis computed generation probabilities with a VDJ recombination model fitted to out-of-frame rearrangements, and checked the results against IGoR. In a later analysis, TCR-TCR, TCR-HLA and TCR-CMV co-occurrence was scored with hypergeometric tests, and a repertoire-size bias correction was applied to TCR pairs. In a later analysis, false discovery rates were estimated by permuting HLA or CMV assignments 20 times. A later analysis grouped co-occurring TCRs with DBSCAN, adding TCRdist sequence similarity when clustering within HLA-allele-positive subsets. Co-occurrence clustering excluded repertoires with fewer than 30,000 or more than 120,000 public chains, plus five with anomalous nucleotide sharing. TCRdb stores this immuneACCESS table with in-frame sequences only. Part of the clones is absent; in the studies checked, under half of the shortfall reflects unresolved V genes, and no reason is known for the rest. The DNA gave D and trimming, while V, J and clone size come from that table. This sample gives 55,000 to 85,000 clones in total; 55% to 75% of them show up just once. Of the sample, 9.5% to 13% is held by the ten largest clones.

The cohort consisted of 600 to 750 healthy bone marrow donors. Cohort members were all nominally healthy when sampled, although unrecorded immune exposures were likely present. The donor was CMV seropositive and was included in the group of 290 or so seropositive cohort members. Each donor provided a peripheral blood sample, and peripheral blood mononuclear cells were used for TCR beta sequencing. Genomic DNA extraction from the blood cell samples was performed with the Qiagen DNeasy Blood Extraction Kit. Trimmed from V: 3 bases; trimmed from J: 1 base; junction bases lacking a gene match: 6. Sequences SGHRS (CDR1) and YFSETQ (CDR2) are obtained from the germline V gene. The CDR3 starts with the cysteine, ends with the phenylalanine, and has 17 residues. Of all the DNA, just the CDR3 is kept, 51 bases in frame from base 1.

The source material was PBMCs. This receptor was obtained from a woman aged 40 to 49 in good health and CMV-seropositive. The rearranged chain carries TRBV5-1 and TRBJ1-6; 8 bases in the junction line up with TRBD1. The DNA reads TGCGCCAGCAGCTCCGGACAGGGAGGTTCCTATAATTCACCCCTCCACTTT. Its coded protein is CASSSGQGGSYNSPLHF.